This TCR beta chain was retrieved from a study of T cells in Graves' hyperthyroidism and ophthalmopathy (dated by TCRdb to between 2017 and 2020). Regarding the complete study: Peripheral blood was collected at initial diagnosis, before any treatment. Whether ophthalmopathy could be predicted prospectively was tested in an independent validation cohort made up of roughly 19 hyperthyroidism patients plus 17 patients who later progressed to ophthalmopathy. According to the paper, TCR Vbeta CDR3 sequencing was carried out on more than 120 peripheral blood samples, which came from 40 to 45 ophthalmopathy, around 75 hyperthyroidism and about 17 progressor patients. After blood sampling, hyperthyroidism patients were treated with methimazole at a starting dose of 30 mg daily, and ophthalmopathy patients were treated with high-dose intravenous methylprednisolone. A discovery cohort of about a hundred patients, roughly 40 with Graves' ophthalmopathy and 55 to 65 with stable Graves' hyperthyroidism, was used to find distinguishing TCR V-J signatures. In roughly six Graves' hyperthyroidism patients, the study also compared T-cell repertoires from thyroid tissue with T-cell repertoires from blood. The 100 discovery patients were randomly split 7:3 into training and test sets.

Remarks on this clonotype: Its specific antigen is unknown. A read error is likely, as this CDR3 ends without the conserved phenylalanine or tryptophan.

Broader findings and caveats from the paper: Blood samples also contained most of the expanded thyroid clonotypes (frequency above 0.001), which suggests that blood repertoires may reflect thyroid immune responses. Sample size was not statistically predetermined, and blinding of investigators to group allocation was not performed. A 13 V-J signature model separated ophthalmopathy from stable hyperthyroidism, with around 90% sensitivity and roughly 84% specificity in cross-validation and 80%/75% in testing. During validation, the model predicted progression to ophthalmopathy a median of approximately 6 months ahead of onset, with roughly 65% sensitivity and roughly 72% specificity.

Graves' hyperthyroidism was defined as stable when no progression to ophthalmopathy occurred over 18 months of follow-up. Hyperthyroidism patients were newly diagnosed, had a disease duration of under 2 months, and were aged 18 to 65 years. Exclusion was applied to patients with uncontrolled infections, other autoimmune diseases, pregnancy or lactation. Diagnoses were established on the basis of clinical symptoms, serum thyroxine and TRAb, thyroid ultrasound, and orbital computed tomography. PBMCs were isolated from roughly 10 ml of fresh peripheral blood by Ficoll-Paque density gradient centrifugation. Total RNA was extracted using Trizol reagent, and RNA quality was assessed on an Agilent 2100 Bioanalyzer. TCR beta CDR3 regions were amplified from RNA transcripts. For the first round of RT-PCR on the TCR CDR3, the HTBI primer set was used together with the Qiagen OneStep RT-PCR kit. Libraries were constructed in a second round of multiplex PCR, after which size selection and purification were performed. Sequencing of the libraries was done on an Illumina HiSeq2000 using paired-end 100 bp reads. The original methods were these. SOAPnuke was used to process the raw data, throwing out any read that contained adapters or uncalled bases, had a mean Phred below 15, or lacked an exact constant-primer or identifier match. COPE v1.2.5 was used to merge the high-quality paired reads, and each unique nucleotide sequence was defined as a clonotype. MiTCR v1.1 was used to align the clonotypes against IMGT TRBV, TRBD and TRBJ reference segments. Analysis was restricted to V-J combinations with a frequency above 0.0001, which covered roughly 99% of repertoires. The TCS score was defined as the ratio of F50 (clonal expansion) to E x V (chaos), calculated using BLOSUM62-based TCRdist between CDR3 peptides within each V-J. Welch's t-statistics and random forest reduced several hundred V-J features to under 15, which were used in a naive Bayes classifier (R e1071). The public reads were quality trimmed at Q25 with fastp and then assembled into clones with MiXCR by TCRdb, keeping productive beta chains. Identical CDR3 proteins give one entry, which carries the most common genes and DNA. V and J calls and clone size were set by TCRdb, not the authors. The sample table lists some 700,000 distinct CDR3 sequences, about 18% of them with a count of one. Jointly, the top ten make up around 15% of the sample.

The sequenced sample was blood. This sequence was found in a man aged 45-65 years with Graves' hyperthyroidism.

The CDR3 in this case is CASSPVGSMAGELFV. The DNA is as follows: TGTGCCAGCAGCCCGGTCGGCAGCATGGCCGGGGAGCTGTTTGTT. Rearrangement joined TRBV5-6 to TRBJ2-2; the D gene cannot be named for sure. V lost 4 bases and J lost 6 bases; the stretch between them is 16 bases long. The CDR3 spans 15 amino acids, including both terminal residues. The entry retains the CDR3 DNA only, 45 bases that are in frame from base 1. CDR1 and CDR2 were assigned from the germline V gene as SGHDT and YYEEEE.